These 10 T cell receptor beta chains share one sample of origin, sequenced in a study of blood T cell repertoires in COVID-19. Generated by immunoSEQ multiplex PCR, the TCRdb table keeps only in-frame clones and is missing some. The sample yields roughly 240,000 clones, 70% to 90% seen once. Material: peripheral blood. These TCRs come from a man in his late teens or twenties with active or convalescent COVID-19.

This clone appeared once. The gene calls are TRBV11-2 and TRBJ1-4, with D uncertain. The V gene's germline CDR1 is SGHAT and CDR2 FQNNGV. The CDR3 covers 16 residues. V was cut by 3 bases and J by 5 bases, with 16 bases left in between. As DNA, the CDR3 is TGTGCCAGCAGCTTTAACTCCGCAGGAGGAAATGAAAAACTGTTTTTT. Translation gives CASSFNSAGGNEKLFF.

V usage is TRBV5-3 and J usage is TRBJ1-4; a weak D match, TRBD1 (5 bases). TRBV5-3 is known as an ORF, though its function is uncertain. V lost 2 bases to trimming and J lost 3 bases, with 20 bases between them. The CDR3 extends over 18 amino acids. The CDR3: CARSLIPGKGLSNEKLFF. The CDR3 DNA follows: TGTGCCAGAAGCTTAATCCCCGGCAAGGGGTTGTCTAATGAAAAACTGTTTTTT.

The chain couples TRBV12-5 to TRBJ1-3; D is uncertain. V lost 7 bases, J lost 4 bases, and 2 bases lay in between. The CDR3 covers 10 residues. CDR1 is LGHNT, CDR2 FRNRAP, per germline. CDR3 amino acids: CASAGNTIYF. CDR3 DNA: TGTGCTAGTGCGGGAAACACCATATATTTT.

The chain carries TRBV2 and TRBJ2-3, with D perhaps matching TRBD1 (5 bases). CDR1 is SNHLY, CDR2 FYNNEI, per germline. V lost 11 bases, J lost 7 bases, and 19 bases lay in between. The CDR3 totals 13 residues. The CDR3 here is CAVGESPRYTQYF. CDR3 coding DNA: TGTGCCGTAGGGGAAAGCCCACGGTATACGCAGTATTTT.

This chain joins TRBV5-1 and TRBJ1-3; TRBD1 aligns across 9 bases. Germline CDR1 reads SGHRS; CDR2 reads YFSETQ. J lost 0 bases, V lost 4 bases, and 2 bases had no gene match. The CDR3 runs 15 residues. CDR3 residues: CASSATGGSGNTIYF. The DNA of the CDR3 is TGCGCCAGCAGCGCGACAGGGGGCTCTGGAAACACCATATATTTT.

J is TRBJ2-3 and V is TRBV6-5; no clear D. V lost 0 bases, J lost 0 bases, and 10 bases lay in between. This CDR3 has 16 residues. Germline lookup yields CDR1 MNHEY and CDR2 SVGAGI. CDR3 sequence reads: CASSYSYTSSTDTQYF. The CDR3, as DNA: TGTGCCAGCAGTTACTCGTACACATCTAGCACAGATACGCAGTATTTT.

This clone was observed a single time. The J gene is TRBJ2-5, the V gene TRBV3-1 (or the pseudogene TRBV3-2); no clear D gene. V lost 7 bases and J lost 6, with 15 bases in between. Germline CDR1 LGHDT, CDR2 YNNKEL (reference sequence). The CDR3 totals 13 residues. CDR3 nucleotide sequence: TGTGCCAGCAAGATCGAACTTTCACAGACCCAGTACTTC. Amino acid sequence: CASKIELSQTQYF.

V is TRBV29-1 and J is TRBJ2-5; 10 nucleotides align to TRBD2. V trimming: 6 bases; J trimming: 5 bases; junction bases outside the gene matches: 3. The CDR3 has 12 residues. Germline CDR1 SQVTM, CDR2 ANQGSEA. CDR3 loop: CSVSSGSETQYF. CDR3 nucleotide sequence: TGCAGCGTCTCTAGCGGGAGTGAGACCCAGTACTTC.

This chain connects TRBV6-5 to TRBJ2-7; TRBD1 might be the D (5 bases). The CDR3 runs 12 residues. Germline CDR1 reads MNHEY; CDR2 reads SVGAGI. V was pared by 6 bases and J by 3 bases, with 9 bases between. The CDR3 loop is CASRPQGYEQYF. CDR3 coding DNA: TGTGCCAGCAGACCGCAGGGCTACGAGCAGTACTTC.

The chain combines TRBV13 with TRBJ2-7; tentatively, D is TRBD2 (6 bases). The V and J ends lost 6 bases and 6 bases respectively, with 21 bases between them. CDR1 is PRHDT and CDR2 is FYEKMQ in the germline V gene (reference sequence). CDR3 length equals 15 residues. The CDR3 here is CASSQLSGTVGEQYF. CDR3 DNA sequence: TGTGCCAGCAGTCAACTCTCCGGGACTGTGGGCGAGCAGTACTTC.